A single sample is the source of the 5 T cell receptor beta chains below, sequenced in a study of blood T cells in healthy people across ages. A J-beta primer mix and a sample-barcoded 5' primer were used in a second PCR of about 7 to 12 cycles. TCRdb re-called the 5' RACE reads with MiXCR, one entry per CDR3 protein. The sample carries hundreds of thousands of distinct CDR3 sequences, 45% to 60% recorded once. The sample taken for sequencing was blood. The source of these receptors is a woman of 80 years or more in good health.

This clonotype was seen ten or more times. The CDR3 bases are TGTGCCAGCAGTTTACTAGCGGGAGGGGGTATCAACGAGCAGTACTTC. Translating it yields CASSLLAGGGINEQYF. This chain connects TRBV28 to TRBJ2-7; 12 bases agree with TRBD2. The CDR3 covers 16 residues. Losses at the gene ends were 2 bases for V and 5 bases for J; bases not matched to a gene: 7. CDR1 and CDR2 (germline): MDHEN, SYDVKM.

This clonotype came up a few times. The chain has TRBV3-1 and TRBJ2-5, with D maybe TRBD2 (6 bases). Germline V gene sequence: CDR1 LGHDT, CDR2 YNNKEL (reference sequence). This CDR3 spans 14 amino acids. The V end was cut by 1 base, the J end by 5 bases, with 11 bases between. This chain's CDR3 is CASSQAGEVETQYF. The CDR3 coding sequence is TGTGCCAGCAGCCAAGCGGGAGAGGTGGAGACCCAGTACTTC.

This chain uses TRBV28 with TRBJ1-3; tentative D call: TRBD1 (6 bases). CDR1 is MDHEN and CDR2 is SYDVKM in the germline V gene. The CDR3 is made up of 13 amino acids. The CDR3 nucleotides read TGTGCAGTAAAGGACAGTAGAGGAAACACCATATATTTT. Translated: CAVKDSRGNTIYF.

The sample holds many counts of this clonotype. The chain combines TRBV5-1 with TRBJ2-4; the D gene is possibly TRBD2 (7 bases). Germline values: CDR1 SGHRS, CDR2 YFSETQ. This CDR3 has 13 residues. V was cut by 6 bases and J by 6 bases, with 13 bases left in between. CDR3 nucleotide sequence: TGCGCCAGCACCTCAGGGGAGGGAAACATTCAGTACTTC. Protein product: CASTSGEGNIQYF.

CDR3 sequence reads: CAISVEHGETQYF. The CDR3, as DNA: TGTGCCATCAGTGTGGAACACGGGGAGACCCAGTACTTC. This chain joins TRBV10-3 and TRBJ2-7; no firm D call. The better agreement between TRBJ2-5 and the DNA end casts doubt on the J call. Germline V lookup: CDR1 ENHRY, CDR2 SYGVKD. The CDR3 is made up of 13 amino acids.